A single sample is the source of the 21 T cell receptor beta chains below, sequenced in a study of blood T cell repertoires in COVID-19. TCRdb keeps only in-frame clones here, not all; method: immunoSEQ multiplex PCR. The table lists 200,000 to 300,000 clones, around nine tenths of them singletons. The sequenced sample was PBMCs or T cells enriched from blood (not recorded which). These receptors all stem from a woman between 25 and 40 years old who had recovered from COVID-19.

The CDR3 nucleotides read TGTGCCAGCATATCAGCGGGAGGCACAGATACGCAGTATTTT. This translates into CASISAGGTDTQYF. The gene calls are TRBV27 and TRBJ2-3; 8 bases are a match to TRBD2. Germline V gives CDR1 MNHEY, CDR2 SMNVEV (reference sequence). V was clipped by 7 bases and J by 1 base; unmatched bases: 4. This CDR3 is 14 amino acids long.

The rearrangement links TRBV24-1 to TRBJ1-2, with TRBD1 matching 8 bases. Germline V gene sequence: CDR1 KGHDR, CDR2 SFDVKD. This CDR3 is 14 amino acids long. The ends lost 4 bases at V and 4 bases at J; junction bases unmatched: 4. The CDR3 region is CATSDQTGVYGYTF. CDR3 coding DNA: TGTGCCACCAGTGACCAGACAGGGGTCTATGGCTACACCTTC.

The gene calls are TRBV6-5 and TRBJ1-1, with a tentative D call TRBD1 (6 bases). The CDR3 runs 14 residues. The V end was cut by 5 bases, the J end by 4 bases, with 14 bases between. Per germline, CDR1 MNHEY and CDR2 SVGAGI. CDR3 nucleotides: TGTGCCAGCAGTAACAACAGGGTGGGCACTGAAGCTTTCTTT. Translated: CASSNNRVGTEAFF.

The rearrangement uses TRBV28 and TRBJ1-1; 7 bases match TRBD1. The germline V gene has CDR1 MDHEN and CDR2 SYDVKM. The CDR3 is 14 residues long. V was pared by 7 bases and J by 1 base, with 6 bases of the junction left unmatched. The CDR3 DNA follows: TGTGCCAGCACCTCGGGACAGAGGAACACTGAAGCTTTCTTT. Protein sequence: CASTSGQRNTEAFF.

V usage is TRBV7-2 and J usage is TRBJ2-5; D might be TRBD1 (6 bases). Germline lookup yields CDR1 SGHTA and CDR2 FQGNSA. Trimming took off 2 bases at V and 4 bases at J, with 11 bases between the two ends. This CDR3 has 14 residues. The CDR3, as DNA: TGTGCCAGCAGCTTAATGGGGGCTTCAGAGACCCAGTACTTC. Amino acids: CASSLMGASETQYF. Combining the CDR3 with reference TRBV7-2 and TRBJ2-5 gives the whole variable domain GAGVSQSPSNKVTEKGKDVELRCDPISGHTALYWYRQSLGQGLEFLIYFQGNSAPDKSGLPSDRFSAERTGGSVSTLTIQRTQQEDSAVYLCASSLMGASETQYFGPGTRLLVL.

This clone has a single count. The chain has TRBV24-1 and TRBJ2-3; 10 bases map to TRBD2. Germline-derived CDR1 and CDR2 are KGHDR and SFDVKD. Unmatched junction bases numbered 11, after V lost 1 base and J lost 8 bases. CDR3 length: 17 residues. CDR3: CATSDLASGREGGTQYF. The CDR3 DNA is TGTGCCACCAGTGATTTAGCTAGCGGGAGAGAGGGTGGTACGCAGTATTTT.

CDR3 nucleotides: TGTGCCAGTAGTATAACTATGGACACTGAAGCTTTCTTT. Its protein product is CASSITMDTEAFF. This chain uses TRBV19 with TRBJ1-1; D unclear. V gave up 2 bases and J gave up 3 bases, with 7 bases separating them. Germline CDR1 and CDR2: LNHDA and SQIVND (reference sequence). CDR3 length equals 13 residues.

The gene calls are TRBV3-1 (or the pseudogene TRBV3-2) and TRBJ1-1; 7 nucleotides line up with TRBD1. The J segment lost 1 base and the V segment lost 4 bases, leaving 6 bases of the junction unmatched. This CDR3 region has 15 residues. Per the germline V gene, CDR1 is LGHDT and CDR2 is YNNKEL (reference sequence). CDR3 bases: TGTGCCAGCAGCCTCCCGGGACAGCAGAACACTGAAGCTTTCTTT. Its translation is CASSLPGQQNTEAFF.

This chain uses TRBV19 with TRBJ1-1; maybe TRBD1 (5 bases). Trimming removed 4 bases from V and 6 bases from J, with 15 bases in between. Germline V gene data show CDR1 as LNHDA and CDR2 as SQIVND (reference sequence). The CDR3 runs 14 residues. CDR3 sequence (DNA): TGTGCCAGTAGTACAGGACACCCAGCCTCTGAAGCTTTCTTT. This codes for CASSTGHPASEAFF.

The chain is built from TRBV2 and TRBJ1-2; tentative D call: TRBD1 (6 bases). V dropped 1 base and J dropped 4 bases, with 13 bases sitting between them. Germline V lookup: CDR1 SNHLY, CDR2 FYNNEI. This CDR3 contains 15 residues. CDR3 residues: CASSEGRGAGYGYTF. CDR3 DNA: TGTGCCAGCAGTGAAGGCAGGGGCGCGGGCTATGGCTACACCTTC.

With respect to this clone: Additional DNA sequences in this sample encode the identical CDR3. This chain joins TRBV20-1 and TRBJ2-7, with 7 bases aligning to TRBD2. V gave up 3 bases and J gave up 10 bases; unmatched junction bases: 6. Germline loops: CDR1 DFQATT, CDR2 SNEGSKA (reference sequence). This CDR3 region has 11 residues. For the CDR3, the DNA is TGCAGTGCTAGGGACGGGAGGTCTCAGTACTTC. Amino acids: CSARDGRSQYF.

The CDR3 nucleotides read TGTGCCAGCAGTTACGCGGGACAGGGCTATGGGGAGACCCAGTACTTC. Encoded protein: CASSYAGQGYGETQYF. V is TRBV6-5 and J is TRBJ2-5, with TRBD1 matching over 9 bases. This CDR3 contains 16 residues. Germline CDR1 is MNHEY and CDR2 is SVGAGI. V was pared by 2 bases and J by 5 bases, with 9 bases of the junction left unmatched.

The chain joins TRBV20-1 to TRBJ2-5, with D perhaps matching TRBD2 (7 bases). V lost 3 bases, J lost 0 bases, and 17 bases lay in between. CDR3 length: 16 amino acids. Germline CDR1 DFQATT, CDR2 SNEGSKA (reference sequence). The CDR3 region is CSASGGGLRYQETQYF. CDR3 bases: TGCAGTGCTAGTGGGGGGGGCCTTCGGTACCAAGAGACCCAGTACTTC.

The genes are TRBV5-8 and TRBJ1-2, with no clear D. V gave up 6 bases and J gave up 1 base, with 16 bases separating them. The CDR3 spans 15 residues. CDR1 is SGHTS and CDR2 is YDEGEE in the germline V gene. This chain's CDR3 is CASIHRDLYNYGYTF. In nucleotides, the CDR3 is TGTGCCAGCATCCATCGGGATCTGTATAACTATGGCTACACCTTC.

The rearrangement links TRBV29-1 to TRBJ1-5, with 7 bases that match TRBD1. There are 14 residues in the CDR3. V dropped 4 bases and J dropped 1; count of bases not matched to a gene: 4. From germline, CDR1 is SQVTM and CDR2 ANQGSEA. CDR3 residues: CSVGFRGSNQPQHF. The CDR3 DNA reads TGCAGCGTTGGTTTCAGGGGGAGCAATCAGCCCCAGCATTTT.

The V and J genes are TRBV28 and TRBJ1-5; D perhaps matches TRBD1 (6 bases). This CDR3 spans 12 amino acids. From germline, CDR1 is MDHEN and CDR2 SYDVKM. V was cut by 6 bases and J by 6 bases, with 9 bases left in between. CDR3 protein: CASRPQGQPQHF. The CDR3 DNA is TGTGCCAGCAGGCCACAGGGTCAGCCCCAGCATTTT.

J is TRBJ2-7 and V is TRBV19; 8 positions match TRBD2. The CDR3 spans 16 residues. Germline loops: CDR1 LNHDA, CDR2 SQIVND (reference sequence). V lost 1 base to trimming and J lost 3 bases; unmatched junction nucleotides: 8. CDR3 in amino acids: CASSIGWSGSHYEQYF. CDR3 nucleotide sequence: TGTGCCAGTAGTATAGGATGGAGCGGGAGCCACTACGAGCAGTACTTC.

The rearrangement uses TRBV15 and TRBJ2-3, with TRBD2 identical over 7 bases. This CDR3 is built from 14 residues. J gave up 5 bases and V 5 bases, and 7 bases lay outside the gene matches. Germline V lookup: CDR1 LNHNV, CDR2 YYDKDF (reference sequence). For the CDR3, the DNA is TGTGCCACCAGCCACCGACTAGCTAAAGATACGCAGTATTTT. It codes for CATSHRLAKDTQYF. Filled out from reference TRBV15 and TRBJ2-3, the complete variable domain reads DAMVIQNPRYQVTQFGKPVTLSCSQTLNHNVMYWYQQKSSQAPKLLFHYYDKDFNNEADTPDNFQSRRPNTSFCFLDIRSPGLGDTAMYLCATSHRLAKDTQYFGPGTRLTVL.

This chain links TRBV28 with TRBJ2-1; 10 bases line up with TRBD2. This CDR3 is built from 15 residues. Germline trimming cut 5 bases from V and 7 bases from J; bases unmatched to any gene: 8. Germline V gene lookup returns CDR1 MDHEN and CDR2 SYDVKM. CDR3 sequence: CASSALAGVGNEQFF. The CDR3 nucleotides are TGTGCCAGCAGTGCGCTAGCGGGAGTTGGTAATGAGCAGTTCTTC.

This clone appeared a few times. The rearrangement joins TRBV4-1 to TRBJ2-1; TRBD2 might be the D (5 bases). Germline V gene sequence: CDR1 MGHRA, CDR2 YSYEKL. The CDR3 length is 19 residues. The V gene lost 0 bases and the J gene lost 9 bases, with 27 bases spanning the gap. The chain's CDR3 is CASSQDRVAGGRSGGEQFF. The CDR3 DNA reads TGCGCCAGCAGCCAAGATAGAGTGGCGGGTGGGAGATCGGGTGGTGAGCAGTTCTTC.

The rearrangement joins TRBV3-1 (or the pseudogene TRBV3-2) to TRBJ2-1; TRBD1 matches 7 bases. Germline CDR1 LGHDT, CDR2 YNNKEL (reference sequence). V dropped 1 base and J dropped 11; count of bases not matched to a gene: 5. The CDR3 totals 13 residues. CDR3 loop: CASSQGAGGKQFF. The CDR3 bases are TGTGCCAGCAGCCAAGGTGCAGGGGGTAAGCAGTTCTTC.